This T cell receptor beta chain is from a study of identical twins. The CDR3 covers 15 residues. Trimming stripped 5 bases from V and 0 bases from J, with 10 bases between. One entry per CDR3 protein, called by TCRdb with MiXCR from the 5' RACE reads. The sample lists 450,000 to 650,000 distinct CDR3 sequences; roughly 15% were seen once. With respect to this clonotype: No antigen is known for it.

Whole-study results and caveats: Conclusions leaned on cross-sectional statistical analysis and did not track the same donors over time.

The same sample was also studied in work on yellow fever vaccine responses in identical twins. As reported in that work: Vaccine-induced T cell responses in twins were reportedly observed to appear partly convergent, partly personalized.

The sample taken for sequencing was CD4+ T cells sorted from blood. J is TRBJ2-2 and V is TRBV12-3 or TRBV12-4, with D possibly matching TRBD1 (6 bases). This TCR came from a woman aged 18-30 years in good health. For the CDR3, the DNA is TGTGCCAGCAGTAAGGACAGCGCGAACACCGGGGAGCTGTTTTTT. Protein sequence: CASSKDSANTGELFF.